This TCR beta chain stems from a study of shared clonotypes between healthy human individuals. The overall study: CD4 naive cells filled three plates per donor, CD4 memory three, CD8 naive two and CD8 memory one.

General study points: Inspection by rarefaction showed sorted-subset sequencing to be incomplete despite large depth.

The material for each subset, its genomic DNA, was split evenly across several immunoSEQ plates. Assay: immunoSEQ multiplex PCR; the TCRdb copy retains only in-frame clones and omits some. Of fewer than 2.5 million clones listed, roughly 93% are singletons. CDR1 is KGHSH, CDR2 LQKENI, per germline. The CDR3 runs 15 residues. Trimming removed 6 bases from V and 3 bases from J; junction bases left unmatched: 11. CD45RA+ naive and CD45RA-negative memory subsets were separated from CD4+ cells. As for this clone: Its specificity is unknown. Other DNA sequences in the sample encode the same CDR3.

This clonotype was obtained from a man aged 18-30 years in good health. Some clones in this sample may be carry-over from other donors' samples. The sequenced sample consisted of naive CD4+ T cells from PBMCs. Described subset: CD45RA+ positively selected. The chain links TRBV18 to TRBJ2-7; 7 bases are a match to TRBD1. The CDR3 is CASSPTGATLYEQYF. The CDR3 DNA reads TGTGCCAGCTCGCCCACAGGGGCAACCCTCTACGAGCAGTACTTC. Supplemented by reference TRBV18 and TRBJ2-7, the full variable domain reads NAGVMQNPRHLVRRRGQEARLRCSPMKGHSHVYWYRQLPEEGLKFMVYLQKENIIDESGMPKERFSAEFPKEGPSILRIQQVVRGDSAAYFCASSPTGATLYEQYFGPGTRLTVT.